This T cell receptor (beta chain) was observed in a study of tumor-infiltrating lymphocytes in primary liver carcinoma. Turning to the study itself: Through surgical resection, the patients' primary liver carcinoma was treated. Sample yields of productive TCRbeta reads, ranging from roughly 3.65 to 7.13 million, were similar across tissue types.

Making TCR beta cDNA involved approximately 520 ng total RNA and a constant-region primer. Libraries covering TCR beta were generated through three nested multiplex PCR rounds (using a slightly modified ARM-PCR). Investigators reported that the first two PCR rounds, at about 9 cycles each, used TRBV1-TRBV30 forward primers with a C-beta reverse primer. TCRdb redid the calling of the multiplex PCR reads with MiXCR, one entry per CDR3 protein. The sample contains roughly 180,000 distinct CDR3 sequences, 50% to 75% of which appear only once. Blood RNA was derived from unsorted whole blood, and germline DNA was extracted too. Per the germline V gene, CDR1 is MGHRA and CDR2 is YSYEKL. The CDR3 has 15 amino acids. V was shortened by 2 bases and J by 8 bases, with 16 bases between the two germline ends. This clonotype occurred many times.

The TCR originated in a man aged 40-49 years with primary liver carcinoma and hepatitis B virus infection. The source material was peripheral blood. The J gene is TRBJ2-1, the V gene TRBV4-1, with D unclear. CDR3 bases: TGCGCCAGCAGCCAAAGAAGCCTACGAGGCCATGAGCAGTTCTTC. This encodes CASSQRSLRGHEQFF.